Listed below are T cell receptor beta chains from one sample, sequenced in a study of shared clonotypes between healthy human individuals. Generated by immunoSEQ multiplex PCR, the TCRdb table keeps only in-frame clones and is missing some. The table records about 460,000 clones, roughly three quarters of them present only once. The sample taken for sequencing was PBMCs. The receptor source for this set is a woman between 40 and 55 years old in good health. Some clones in this sample may be carry-over from other donors' samples. Both conserved end residues are part of each CDR3.

v_call,j_call,cdr3_aa
TRBV27,TRBJ2-7,CASSLTSGIYEQYF
TRBV4-1,TRBJ2-3,CASSHRDSRPPDTQYF
TRBV27,TRBJ1-1,CASSTQQEVNTEAFF
TRBV7-8,TRBJ2-5,CASSAAVQGAWETQYF
TRBV11-2,TRBJ1-4,CASSLGQGANEKLFF
TRBV29-1,TRBJ2-7,CSVCPGISSYEQYF
TRBV5-1,TRBJ1-1,CASSSTGRDTEAFF
TRBV30,TRBJ2-3,CAWSGGGGGTSTDTQYF
TRBV5-1,TRBJ2-3,CASTGTGVTDTQYF
TRBV27,TRBJ1-1,CASSLSYPNTEAFF
TRBV4-3,TRBJ1-1,CASSHLEQNTEAFF
TRBV11-2,TRBJ2-5,CASSLDKETQYF
TRBV19,TRBJ1-4,CASSRQTATNEKLFF
TRBV5-1,TRBJ2-1,CASHLLPSYNEQFF
TRBV5-6,TRBJ2-1,CASSLAGVDEQFF
TRBV18,TRBJ1-2,CASSPGSYVGYTF
TRBV10-2,TRBJ1-4,CASSGTLNEKLFF
TRBV5-1,TRBJ2-7,CASRRWGREGGYEQYF
TRBV29-1,TRBJ2-7,CSVGTSGAHYEQYF
TRBV7-9,TRBJ2-5,CASSRTSGYQETQYF
TRBV11-2,TRBJ1-5,CASSLDLVNQPQHF
TRBV10-3,TRBJ2-2,CAISEAGGDTGELFF
TRBV19,TRBJ2-3,CASSIQGTDTQYF
TRBV7-9,TRBJ2-7,CASSLRGLLVYF
TRBV5-1,TRBJ1-5,CASSLGGSGNQPQHF
TRBV4-1,TRBJ1-4,CASSSHEKLFF
TRBV28,TRBJ1-1,CAEKDRKNTEAFF
TRBV27,TRBJ2-7,CASSRPSGRAVYEQYF
TRBV6-6,TRBJ2-7,CASSGGLREQYF
TRBV30,TRBJ1-3,CAWSWYSGNTIYF
TRBV6-6,TRBJ2-7,CASSFFDEQYF
TRBV5-6,TRBJ2-5,CASSRDTGEGTQYF
TRBV28,TRBJ1-5,CASGFLYQPQHF
TRBV5-6,TRBJ1-2,CASSAGQGFGGYTF
TRBV9,TRBJ2-7,CASSATTGTEQYF
TRBV6-1,TRBJ2-2,CASSERQAQTGELFF
TRBV28,TRBJ1-1,CANSPSRLNTEAFF
TRBV5-1,TRBJ2-2,CASSLSVELGELFF
TRBV4-3,TRBJ2-2,CASSHGRQYPTHANTGELFF
TRBV19,TRBJ2-6,CASSTQSSGANVLTF
TRBV29-1,TRBJ1-2,CSVGGGGGYTF
TRBV18,TRBJ2-7,CASSPPSSYEQYF
TRBV15,TRBJ1-1,CATSRDGQVTEAFF
TRBV28,TRBJ1-2,CASLPGTAYGYTF
TRBV30,TRBJ2-1,CAWSAVSNSREQFF
TRBV27,TRBJ2-7,CASSGGLTGTTGYEQYF